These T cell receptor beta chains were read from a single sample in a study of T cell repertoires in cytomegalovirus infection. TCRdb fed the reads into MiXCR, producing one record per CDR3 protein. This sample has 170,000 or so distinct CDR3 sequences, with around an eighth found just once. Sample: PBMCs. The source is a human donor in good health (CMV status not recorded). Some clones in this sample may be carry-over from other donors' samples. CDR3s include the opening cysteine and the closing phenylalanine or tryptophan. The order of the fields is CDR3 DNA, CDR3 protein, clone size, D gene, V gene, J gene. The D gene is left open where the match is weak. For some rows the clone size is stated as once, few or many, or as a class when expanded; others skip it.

CDR3nt: TGTGCCAGCTCCGAACGGGGGGGCACCGGGGAGCTGTTTTTT
CDR3aa: CASSERGGTGELFF
abundance: .
d_gene: TRBD2
v_gene: TRBV4-2
j_gene: TRBJ2-2

CDR3nt: TGTGCCAGCAGTATGCCACTAGCGGGGATTTTGAATGAGCAGTTCTTC
CDR3aa: CASSMPLAGILNEQFF
abundance: many
d_gene: TRBD2
v_gene: TRBV12-3/TRBV12-4
j_gene: TRBJ2-1

CDR3nt: TGTGCCAGCAGCTTCGGACAGCCAGATACGCAGTATTTT
CDR3aa: CASSFGQPDTQYF
abundance: many
d_gene: .
v_gene: TRBV7-2
j_gene: TRBJ2-3

CDR3nt: TGTGCCAGCAGTTACGGCAGGGGAAACATTCAGTACTTC
CDR3aa: CASSYGRGNIQYF
abundance: many
d_gene: .
v_gene: TRBV28
j_gene: TRBJ2-4

CDR3nt: TGTGCCAGCAGCTTGCTAGCGGGAGGTTTCGATGAGCAGTTCTTC
CDR3aa: CASSLLAGGFDEQFF
abundance: many
d_gene: TRBD2
v_gene: TRBV7-9
j_gene: TRBJ2-1

CDR3nt: TGTGCCAGCAGTTACAGTAGCACAGATACGCAGTATTTT
CDR3aa: CASSYSSTDTQYF
abundance: few
d_gene: .
v_gene: TRBV6-6
j_gene: TRBJ2-3

CDR3nt: TGCGCCAGCTCGGGGGATCCCTATAATTCACCCCTCCACTTT
CDR3aa: CASSGDPYNSPLHF
abundance: .
d_gene: .
v_gene: TRBV10-1
j_gene: TRBJ1-6

CDR3nt: TGTGCCAGCAGCTTATCCGGGACAGGGGGTCTCGAGCAGTACTTC
CDR3aa: CASSLSGTGGLEQYF
abundance: many
d_gene: TRBD1
v_gene: TRBV7-2
j_gene: TRBJ2-7

CDR3nt: TGTGCCAGCAGTCCGACAGGGTATGATGAAAAACTGTTTTTT
CDR3aa: CASSPTGYDEKLFF
abundance: few
d_gene: TRBD1
v_gene: TRBV28
j_gene: TRBJ1-4

CDR3nt: TGCGCCAGCAGCCAAGTCGGTGTCGTTTTGAACACTGAAGCTTTCTTT
CDR3aa: CASSQVGVVLNTEAFF
abundance: many
d_gene: .
v_gene: TRBV4-1
j_gene: TRBJ1-1

CDR3nt: TGTGCTAGTGGCCAAACGCCAACTAGCTCCAATGAGCAGTTCTTC
CDR3aa: CASGQTPTSSNEQFF
abundance: many
d_gene: .
v_gene: TRBV12-5
j_gene: TRBJ2-1

CDR3nt: TGTGCCAGCAGCTTCAGACAGGTGGCTTACCTTAATGAAAAACTGTTTTTT
CDR3aa: CASSFRQVAYLNEKLFF
abundance: many
d_gene: .
v_gene: TRBV7-8
j_gene: TRBJ1-4

CDR3nt: TGTGCCAGCAGCTCGGGGGACCTCACAGATACGCAGTATTTT
CDR3aa: CASSSGDLTDTQYF
abundance: many
d_gene: .
v_gene: TRBV7-2
j_gene: TRBJ2-3

CDR3nt: TGTGCCAGCAGCCCGGGACTCCCTGAATCCTACGAGCAGTACTTC
CDR3aa: CASSPGLPESYEQYF
abundance: many
d_gene: .
v_gene: TRBV7-9
j_gene: TRBJ2-7

CDR3nt: TGTGCCAGCAGTCTCGCAGCCTACCAAAAGAACACTGAAGCTTTCTTT
CDR3aa: CASSLAAYQKNTEAFF
abundance: many
d_gene: .
v_gene: TRBV6-1
j_gene: TRBJ1-1

CDR3nt: TGCAGCGTTGAAGAGAATTGGGTTGGCGAGCAGTACTTC
CDR3aa: CSVEENWVGEQYF
abundance: few
d_gene: .
v_gene: TRBV29-1
j_gene: TRBJ2-7

CDR3nt: TGTGCCACCAGCAGAGTCTCAAAGTCTGAAGCTTTCTTT
CDR3aa: CATSRVSKSEAFF
abundance: .
d_gene: .
v_gene: TRBV15
j_gene: TRBJ1-1

CDR3nt: TGCAGCGTTGATGACGCTAACTCCTATGGCTACACCTTC
CDR3aa: CSVDDANSYGYTF
abundance: few
d_gene: .
v_gene: TRBV29-1
j_gene: TRBJ1-2

CDR3nt: TGCAGTGCTAGAGGGGGAACTTCCCTCTATGGCTACACCTTC
CDR3aa: CSARGGTSLYGYTF
abundance: many
d_gene: .
v_gene: TRBV20-1
j_gene: TRBJ1-2

CDR3nt: TGCAGTGCTCGGGGTCAGACCTACAATGAGCAGTTCTTC
CDR3aa: CSARGQTYNEQFF
abundance: .
d_gene: .
v_gene: TRBV20-1
j_gene: TRBJ2-1

CDR3nt: TGTTCCAGCAGTTCCTCCACGGCCGGGACAGGGGTGTGCTATGGCTACACCTTC
CDR3aa: CSSSSSTAGTGVCYGYTF
abundance: once
d_gene: TRBD1
v_gene: TRBV27
j_gene: TRBJ1-2

CDR3nt: TGTGCCAGCAGCCTGGGAGGGGGCCGCTCCTACGAGCAGTACTTC
CDR3aa: CASSLGGGRSYEQYF
abundance: .
d_gene: .
v_gene: TRBV3-1
j_gene: TRBJ2-7

CDR3nt: TGCAGCGTTGAGCCCGGGCCAAATGAGCAGTTCTTC
CDR3aa: CSVEPGPNEQFF
abundance: .
d_gene: .
v_gene: TRBV29-1
j_gene: TRBJ2-1

CDR3nt: TGCGCCAGCAGCCATACTAGCGGGGGGGCCCCCTACAATGAGCAGTTCTTC
CDR3aa: CASSHTSGGAPYNEQFF
abundance: few
d_gene: TRBD2
v_gene: TRBV4-1
j_gene: TRBJ2-1

CDR3nt: TGTGCCAGCAGTACTAGCGGGAGGTCGGTCTTC
CDR3aa: CASSTSGRSVF
abundance: few
d_gene: TRBD2
v_gene: TRBV6-2/TRBV6-3
j_gene: TRBJ2-1

CDR3nt: TGCAGTGCTAGAGAGAGGGGACTAGAACTCGAGCAGTACTTC
CDR3aa: CSARERGLELEQYF
abundance: .
d_gene: TRBD2
v_gene: TRBV20-1
j_gene: TRBJ2-7

CDR3nt: TGTGCCAGCAAGGGAGAGCAGATGGCCACCGGGGAGCTGTTTTTT
CDR3aa: CASKGEQMATGELFF
abundance: .
d_gene: .
v_gene: TRBV2
j_gene: TRBJ2-2

CDR3nt: TGTGCCAGCAGTGTGGGGGCGAACACTGAAGCTTTCTTT
CDR3aa: CASSVGANTEAFF
abundance: many
d_gene: .
v_gene: TRBV25-1
j_gene: TRBJ1-1

CDR3nt: TGTGCCAGCAGTTTGGCAGGGGGCGACGATCAGCCCCAGCATTTT
CDR3aa: CASSLAGGDDQPQHF
abundance: few
d_gene: TRBD1
v_gene: TRBV2
j_gene: TRBJ1-5

CDR3nt: TGTGCCTGGGCCGGCAGGTATGGTTCGGGAAGAAAAGAGCAGTACTTC
CDR3aa: CAWAGRYGSGRKEQYF
abundance: .
d_gene: .
v_gene: TRBV30
j_gene: TRBJ2-7

CDR3nt: TGTGCCAGCAGGGGAAGTCCCAATGAGCAGTTCTTC
CDR3aa: CASRGSPNEQFF
abundance: few
d_gene: .
v_gene: TRBV6-1
j_gene: TRBJ2-1

CDR3nt: TGCAGTGCGTCGGACAGGGTTTACTCTGGAAACACCATATATTTT
CDR3aa: CSASDRVYSGNTIYF
abundance: few
d_gene: TRBD1
v_gene: TRBV20-1
j_gene: TRBJ1-3

CDR3nt: TGTGCCAGCAGCCCGGGACAGGGGGCAAACGGGGAGCTGTTTTTT
CDR3aa: CASSPGQGANGELFF
abundance: many
d_gene: TRBD1
v_gene: TRBV7-9
j_gene: TRBJ2-2

CDR3nt: TGCAGCGTTGACAGGGCTAACACCGGGGAGCTGTTTTTT
CDR3aa: CSVDRANTGELFF
abundance: few
d_gene: .
v_gene: TRBV29-1
j_gene: TRBJ2-2

CDR3nt: TGTGCCAGCACCTCAGGGGGCCGGGAGACCCAGTACTTC
CDR3aa: CASTSGGRETQYF
abundance: few
d_gene: TRBD1
v_gene: TRBV2
j_gene: TRBJ2-5

CDR3nt: TGCAGTGCTAGAGACAGGGGCCCCTACGAGCAGTACTTC
CDR3aa: CSARDRGPYEQYF
abundance: few
d_gene: .
v_gene: TRBV20-1
j_gene: TRBJ2-7

CDR3nt: TGTGCCAGCAGCTTGGGAGGAACTAGCCCCAATCTCTTCTTC
CDR3aa: CASSLGGTSPNLFF
abundance: .
d_gene: .
v_gene: TRBV7-3
j_gene: TRBJ2-1

CDR3nt: TGCAGTGCTAGAGATCCCGGAGAGACCCAGTACTTC
CDR3aa: CSARDPGETQYF
abundance: .
d_gene: .
v_gene: TRBV20-1
j_gene: TRBJ2-5

CDR3nt: TGTGCCAGCAGTTACTTGGGGGTAACTGAAGCTTTCTTT
CDR3aa: CASSYLGVTEAFF
abundance: many
d_gene: .
v_gene: TRBV6-2/TRBV6-3
j_gene: TRBJ1-1

CDR3nt: TGTGCCAGCAGCTCTCGGACAGGGCGGGGTGAAGCTTTCTTT
CDR3aa: CASSSRTGRGEAFF
abundance: many
d_gene: TRBD1
v_gene: TRBV7-8
j_gene: TRBJ1-1

CDR3nt: TGCGCCAGCAGCCAAGATAAGGCATACAATGAGCAGTTCTTC
CDR3aa: CASSQDKAYNEQFF
abundance: .
d_gene: .
v_gene: TRBV4-3
j_gene: TRBJ2-1